This record looks at one TCR beta chain sequence and its context. It has no known antigen specificity. One base away there is no much larger clone; base qualities are not given. The CDR3 measures 14 amino acids from cysteine to phenylalanine. The kept DNA is CDR3 alone, 42 bases in frame from the first base. Clipping removes 7 bases from V and 5 bases from J, with 7 as the unmatched junction base count. CDR1 and CDR2 (MNHNS, SASEGT) derive from the germline V gene. This sample was taken from a study of shared clonotypes between healthy human individuals (TCRdb year 2020). Concerning the study at large: A few men and two women, aged 18 to 49 years, made up the cohort. For each donor, three plates each were used for CD4 naive and CD4 memory, two plates were used for CD8 naive, and one plate was used for CD8 memory. Blood TCR repertoires of a handful of healthy adults were deeply sequenced to estimate repertoire size and the extent of clonotype sharing between individuals. To increase sequencing depth and limit assay-specific biases, different laboratories used diverse techniques to prepare libraries and sequence TCR repertoires. Each donor's leukapheresis produced roughly between roughly 0.85 and 10 billion PBMCs.

CD8 naive samples were obtained by positive selection for CCR7 among CD45RO-negative cells, yielding a CD45RA+CCR7+ population from which TemRA cells were excluded. The donors were healthy, HIV-negative adults who had no recently reported acute infections or vaccinations. Every donor was a Caucasian adult residing in Nashville, Tennessee, USA. After blood collection by leukapheresis, PBMCs were isolated using Ficoll-Histopaque density gradient centrifugation and then cryopreserved in the vapor phase of liquid nitrogen. Analytical flow cytometry was used to check the purity and quantity of each magnetically sorted T cell population. Genomic DNA was isolated from each sorted fraction and quantified by UV absorbance on a Nanodrop 2000c. Here is what the overall study found, with its caveats: Naive subsets generally had larger estimated clonotype richness than memory subsets did. Sampling was limited to blood, and TCR repertoires in tissue likely differ from TCR repertoires in blood. Because the study included only a small number of donors, the genetic and exposure-history diversity represented was limited. Higher generation probabilities were observed for clonotypes shared by all four sorted-subset donors than for non-shared clonotypes. When a handful of donors were compared, the shared fraction of clonotypes was about 5.2% for naive CD4, over 3% for naive CD8, 2% to 2.5% for memory CD4, and 0.4% for memory CD8. Pairwise subsampling indicated that sequencing depth was expected to affect the degree of clonotype sharing among donors. Rarefaction of sorted-subset datasets indicated incomplete sequencing despite the large sequencing depth.

Using the deep immunoSEQ assay, TCR CDR3 regions were amplified from genomic DNA by multiplex PCR. Extracted genomic DNA from each cell subset was distributed evenly across all wells of several immunoSEQ 96-well plates, and each plate was treated as a replicate. For sorted subsets, around 0.2 ug of genomic DNA, equivalent to 30,000 or so T cell genomes, went into each replicate PCR. The purified libraries were quantified using a Qubit 3.0 fluorometer, sized with a Bioanalyzer 2100, and then quantified again using the KAPA Library Quantification kit. Every immunoSEQ 96-well plate was sequenced on a dedicated single-read 150-cycle Illumina NextSeq 550 flow cell. In the authors' own workflow: The immunoSEQ output contained only junctional sequences without quality scores, so filtering could not match that applied to full-length reads. To assign V/J genes and CDR3, sequences were annotated against IMGT germline references using PyIR, a Python wrapper for IgBLAST v1.9. Reads were removed for weak V/J assignments (E-value above 1e-6), missing CDR3, stop codons, out-of-frame junctions, or ambiguous translated residues. A V3J clonotype was defined by an identical inferred V gene, J gene, and CDR3 amino acid sequence. Percentage overlap between repertoires was computed as shared unique clonotypes divided by the size of the smaller repertoire. Three approaches were used to assess repertoire richness: RTK rarefaction, the Chao1 estimator, and Recon v2.1 estimates of unobserved clonotypes. OLGA was used to compute generation probabilities for all TCRbeta clonotypes that the gDNA method yielded from a handful of donors. TCRdb limited this immuneACCESS table to in-frame rearrangements with V and J called. A share of clones is missing; checked studies link under half to unresolved V genes, and the rest is unexplained. V and J calls and clone size come straight from that table; D and trimming were deduced from the DNA. This sample lists 2 million to 2.5 million clones; around 93% were detected once. The ten largest make up 1.5% to 2% of the sample.

The material sequenced was naive CD8+ T cells from PBMCs. Reading the label with the study, this specimen's cell subset or site is: CD45RA+CCR7+. The chain couples TRBV6-1 to TRBJ1-2; 10 bases in the junction line up with TRBD1. The sequence was collected from a man aged 18 to 29 in good health. Some clones in this sample may be carry-over from other donors' samples. The DNA sequence is given as TGTGCCAGCAAATGGGACAGGGGCTTATATGGCTACACCTTC. Its translation reads: CASKWDRGLYGYTF.